These 29 T cell receptor beta chains share one sample of origin, sequenced in a study of T cell changes during pregnancy in multiple sclerosis. Clones were read by immunoSEQ multiplex PCR, and TCRdb kept only the in-frame ones, dropping some. This table has about 61,000 clones, 70% to 90% appearing once. The input for sequencing was peripheral blood, taken in the first trimester of pregnancy. The receptors derive from a female donor in good health, enrolled as a control in a pregnancy study.

This chain joins TRBV6-6 and TRBJ2-1; 7 positions agree with TRBD1. The CDR3 is 14 residues long. Losses at the gene ends were 5 bases for V and 6 bases for J; bases not matched to a gene: 7. The germline gives CDR1 MNHNY, CDR2 SVGAGI (reference sequence). The CDR3 nucleotides are TGTGCCAGCAGTCTCCGGGACAGAGCCAATGAGCAGTTCTTC. Translated: CASSLRDRANEQFF.

This clone was counted a few times. This sequence joins TRBV2 and TRBJ1-6; TRBD1 might be the D (5 bases). Germline CDR1 SNHLY, CDR2 FYNNEI. The CDR3 has 15 amino acids. With 7 bases removed from V and 7 bases from J, the gap between germline ends came to 17 bases. This CDR3 reads CASTDLRQLNSPLHF. DNA of the CDR3: TGTGCCAGCACCGACCTACGACAGCTAAATTCACCCCTCCACTTT.

J is TRBJ2-1 and V is TRBV6-4, with D perhaps matching TRBD1 (5 bases). The CDR3 has 14 residues. Germline V lookup: CDR1 MRHNA, CDR2 SNTAGT. Trimming removed 6 bases from V and 7 bases from J, with 16 bases in between. The CDR3 nucleotides are TGTGCCAGCAGCGGTCAGGGAATGGAGAATGAGCAGTTCTTC. Encoded protein: CASSGQGMENEQFF.

The V call is TRBV5-4, the J call TRBJ2-1; 8 positions agree with TRBD2. This CDR3 is 16 amino acids long. Per the germline V gene, CDR1 is SGHNT and CDR2 is YYREEE (reference sequence). The V segment lost 3 bases and the J segment 3 bases; nucleotides outside the gene matches: 8. CDR3 sequence: CASSSNSGESYNEQFF. The CDR3, as DNA: TGTGCCAGCAGCTCCAATAGCGGGGAGAGCTACAATGAGCAGTTCTTC.

In this sample, this clone turned up once. This chain joins TRBV5-1 and TRBJ2-1; maybe TRBD2 (6 bases). Trimming removed 4 bases from V and 8 bases from J, with 22 bases in between. Germline V gene sequence: CDR1 SGHRS, CDR2 YFSETQ. This CDR3 is built from 16 residues. CDR3 in DNA: TGCGCCAGCAGCGTCCAACCGGCGGGGAGTCAGGATGAGCAGTTCTTC. Its translation: CASSVQPAGSQDEQFF.

The rearrangement links TRBV5-6 to TRBJ1-1; 9 bases map to TRBD1. CDR1 SGHDT and CDR2 YYEEEE come from the germline V gene. The CDR3 is made up of 16 amino acids. With V trimmed by 4 bases and J by 7 bases, 14 bases remained unmatched. The CDR3 coding sequence is TGTGCCAGCAGCGGAGGGACAGGGAAGGGGGCGAGTGAAGCTTTCTTT. Its translation: CASSGGTGKGASEAFF.

CDR3 region: CASSQVSGGMYEQYF. CDR3 nucleotide sequence: TGCGCCAGCAGCCAAGTTAGCGGGGGAATGTACGAGCAGTACTTC. The V gene is TRBV4-3, the J gene TRBJ2-7; 9 nucleotides align to TRBD2. V shed 1 base, J shed 4 bases, and the junction held 5 bases outside the gene matches. Germline-derived CDR1 and CDR2 are LGHNA and YSLEER. CDR3 size: 15 residues.

This rearrangement joins TRBV7-9 to TRBJ1-1; D uncertain. This CDR3 has 14 residues. V lost 5 bases, J lost 1 base, and 11 bases lay in between. Germline V gives CDR1 SEHNR, CDR2 FQNEAQ (reference sequence). Written as DNA, the CDR3 is TGTGCCAGCAGCCTCGTTCCGGGGAACACTGAAGCTTTCTTT. It translates to CASSLVPGNTEAFF.

This chain joins TRBV4-3 and TRBJ1-1; weak D call: TRBD1 (5 bases). The CDR3 contains 15 residues. V was trimmed by 0 bases and J by 5 bases, leaving 13 bases between them. Germline V gene sequence: CDR1 LGHNA, CDR2 YSLEER. The CDR3 coding sequence is TGCGCCAGCAGCCAAGATCCGAAGGGGCAAACTGAAGCTTTCTTT. Amino acids: CASSQDPKGQTEAFF.

The chain couples TRBV30 to TRBJ2-7, with 8 nucleotides matching TRBD1. CDR3 length equals 14 residues. V was pared by 8 bases and J by 7 bases, with 16 bases of the junction left unmatched. Per the germline V gene, CDR1 is GTSNPN and CDR2 is SVGIG (reference sequence). The CDR3 nucleotides are TGTGCCACCCAACAGGGGGGCCCGTCTAAGGAGCAGTACTTC. Translation: CATQQGGPSKEQYF.

The CDR3, as DNA: TGTGCCAGCAGCTCCACCCGACAGACCCGTGGGGCTAATGAAAAACTGTTTTTT. Its protein is CASSSTRQTRGANEKLFF. The chain has TRBV13 and TRBJ1-4; tentative D call: TRBD1 (5 bases). Trimming pared 4 bases from V and 3 bases from J, leaving 21 bases between. CDR3 length: 18 residues. Germline V gene lookup returns CDR1 PRHDT and CDR2 FYEKMQ (reference sequence). The full variable domain, in which reference TRBV13 and TRBJ1-4 provide the parts outside the CDR3, is AAGVIQSPRHLIKEKRETATLKCYPIPRHDTVYWYQQGPGQDPQFLISFYEKMQSDKGSIPDRFSAQQFSDYHSELNMSSLELGDSALYFCASSSTRQTRGANEKLFFGSGTQLSVL.

The V and J genes are TRBV4-2 and TRBJ1-5; perhaps TRBD1 as D (5 bases). CDR1 and CDR2 (germline): LGHNA, YNFKEQ. This CDR3 contains 16 residues. V was trimmed by 3 bases and J by 3 bases, leaving 15 bases between them. The CDR3 region has the DNA TGTGCCAGCAGCCAGGGGTTGGTGGGGCCCAATCAGCCCCAGCATTTT. Translating it yields CASSQGLVGPNQPQHF.

This chain connects TRBV10-1 to TRBJ2-3; 14 bases agree with TRBD2. CDR1 and CDR2 from the germline V gene are WNHNN and SYGVQD (reference sequence). CDR3 length equals 18 residues. The trim removed 0 bases at V and 5 bases at J, leaving 7 bases unmatched. The CDR3 bases are TGCGCCAGCAGTGAGTCAGAGACTAGCGGGGGGGCAGGAGATACGCAGTATTTT. This sequence encodes CASSESETSGGAGDTQYF.

V is TRBV7-8 and J is TRBJ1-4, with TRBD1 as a possible D gene (5 bases). This CDR3 is 20 amino acids long. CDR1 is SGHVS, CDR2 FQNEAQ, per germline. The V gene lost 5 bases and the J gene lost 0 bases, with 25 bases spanning the gap. This CDR3 reads CASSPSSAGKAGATNEKLFF. CDR3 DNA: TGTGCCAGCAGCCCTTCCTCGGCAGGGAAAGCGGGGGCAACTAATGAAAAACTGTTTTTT.

This clone was seen once. The chain carries TRBV5-6 and TRBJ1-2, with D uncertain. Germline V gene lookup returns CDR1 SGHDT and CDR2 YYEEEE. V was shortened by 0 bases and J by 4 bases, with 16 bases between the two germline ends. There are 16 residues in the CDR3. The CDR3 DNA reads TGTGCCAGCAGCTTGGGCGCGGATTTAGCAGTCTATGGCTACACCTTC. It yields the protein CASSLGADLAVYGYTF.

The chain couples TRBV7-3 to TRBJ2-2; 8 bases align to TRBD1. The V gene's germline CDR1 is SGHTA and CDR2 FQGTGA. The CDR3 has 14 amino acids. V shed 4 bases and J 4 bases; nucleotides not matched to a gene: 2. The CDR3 spells CASSWTGPTGELFF. DNA of the CDR3: TGTGCCAGCAGCTGGACAGGGCCCACCGGGGAGCTGTTTTTT.

The chain couples TRBV7-3 to TRBJ1-1; D ambiguous. CDR1 is SGHTA, CDR2 FQGTGA, per germline. The length of the CDR3 is 13 residues. V was trimmed by 4 bases and J by 7 bases, leaving 13 bases between them. CDR3 sequence reads: CASSSLEAGEAFF. The DNA for the CDR3 is TGTGCCAGCAGCTCCCTAGAGGCTGGTGAAGCTTTCTTT.

The rearrangement uses TRBV6-1 and TRBJ1-5, with TRBD1 matching 7 bases. Trimming at V came to 4 bases and at J to 3 bases, leaving 3 bases not matched to a gene. Germline V gene sequence: CDR1 MNHNS, CDR2 SASEGT. The CDR3 covers 14 residues. The CDR3 region has the DNA TGTGCCAGCAGTGTTGGACAGGTCAATCAGCCCCAGCATTTT. This translates into CASSVGQVNQPQHF.

This clone was detected a few times. This chain links TRBV6-5 with TRBJ1-2; D may be TRBD1 (6 bases). There are 15 residues in the CDR3. The V and J ends lost 7 bases and 7 bases respectively, with 22 bases between them. Germline lookup yields CDR1 MNHEY and CDR2 SVGAGI. The CDR3, as DNA: TGTGCCAGCAACCGTTTCGCGGGGGCGTCGAGTGGCTACACCTTC. The encoded protein is CASNRFAGASSGYTF.

The V and J genes are TRBV13 and TRBJ2-1; 8 bases line up with TRBD2. Per the germline V gene, CDR1 is PRHDT and CDR2 is FYEKMQ (reference sequence). The CDR3 covers 16 residues. With V trimmed by 0 bases and J by 6 bases, 7 bases remained unmatched. CDR3 DNA: TGTGCCAGCAGCTTAGGGGAAGCGGGGGCTCTCAATGAGCAGTTCTTC. Amino acids: CASSLGEAGALNEQFF.

V and J are TRBV5-4 and TRBJ2-6, with D tentatively TRBD1 (5 bases). Trimming took 4 bases from V and 0 from J, leaving 14 bases between them. The CDR3 extends over 17 amino acids. Germline V gene lookup returns CDR1 SGHNT and CDR2 YYREEE (reference sequence). The CDR3 here is CASSPADSPSGANVLTF. Here the CDR3 DNA reads TGTGCCAGCAGCCCGGCCGACAGCCCCTCTGGGGCCAACGTCCTGACTTTC. The full variable domain, completed using reference TRBV5-4 and TRBJ2-6, is ETGVTQSPTHLIKTRGQQVTLRCSSQSGHNTVSWYQQALGQGPQFIFQYYREEENGRGNFPPRFSGLQFPNYSSELNVNALELDDSALYLCASSPADSPSGANVLTFGAGSRLTVL.

This chain uses TRBV5-5 with TRBJ1-5; tentative D call: TRBD1 (5 bases). The length of the CDR3 is 16 residues. The V and J ends lost 0 bases and 4 bases respectively, with 14 bases between them. The germline V gene has CDR1 SGHKS and CDR2 YYEKEE (reference sequence). Here the CDR3 DNA reads TGTGCCAGCAGCTTGGAAGGAACAGGCGGAAATCAGCCCCAGCATTTT. This sequence encodes CASSLEGTGGNQPQHF.

This chain links TRBV11-2 with TRBJ2-3; D is perhaps TRBD1 (6 bases). V was trimmed by 3 bases and J by 2 bases, leaving 12 bases between them. The CDR3 length is 15 residues. The germline gives CDR1 SGHAT, CDR2 FQNNGV. CDR3 nucleotide sequence: TGTGCCAGCAGCTTTGGGACACTCTCCACAGATACGCAGTATTTT. Its protein is CASSFGTLSTDTQYF.

The rearrangement uses TRBV19 and TRBJ1-1; 7 bases fit TRBD1. J lost 5 bases, V lost 3 bases, and 6 bases had no gene match. Germline values: CDR1 LNHDA, CDR2 SQIVND (reference sequence). CDR3 length: 14 residues. The CDR3 protein is CASSIGQAETEAFF. CDR3 DNA: TGTGCCAGTAGTATTGGACAGGCGGAGACTGAAGCTTTCTTT.

V gene TRBV7-2 combines with J gene TRBJ2-3; perhaps TRBD2 as D (6 bases). The germline V gene encodes CDR1 SGHTA and CDR2 FQGNSA. The CDR3 sequence is 16 residues long. The V gene lost 7 bases and the J gene lost 7 bases, with 24 bases spanning the gap. DNA for the CDR3: TGTGCCAGCACCCTAAGTAGGCGGGGCCCTATGAATACGCAGTATTTT. It specifies CASTLSRRGPMNTQYF.

V usage is TRBV5-5 and J usage is TRBJ2-7, with D tentatively TRBD2 (5 bases). Germline V lookup: CDR1 SGHKS, CDR2 YYEKEE (reference sequence). V was shortened by 0 bases and J by 0 bases, with 13 bases between the two germline ends. The CDR3 sequence is 16 residues long. The CDR3 DNA follows: TGTGCCAGCAGCTTGGCTCTAGAGACTATCTCCTACGAGCAGTACTTC. It translates to CASSLALETISYEQYF.

The chain couples TRBV6-5 to TRBJ2-1, with D possibly matching TRBD2 (6 bases). V lost 5 bases and J lost 8, with 10 bases in between. Germline V gene data show CDR1 as MNHEY and CDR2 as SVGAGI. The CDR3 is 12 amino acids. CDR3 loop: CASSPGGDEQFF. Here the CDR3 DNA reads TGTGCCAGCAGTCCCGGAGGGGATGAGCAGTTCTTC.

This rearrangement joins TRBV6-1 to TRBJ1-1, with a weak D call TRBD1 (5 bases). V was shortened by 1 base and J by 5 bases, with 20 bases between the two germline ends. Germline V gene sequence: CDR1 MNHNS, CDR2 SASEGT. The CDR3 loop spans 17 amino acids. The CDR3 protein is CASSEGFRNRHSTEAFF. CDR3 DNA sequence: TGTGCCAGCAGTGAAGGTTTTAGGAACAGGCATTCAACTGAAGCTTTCTTT.

The chain employs TRBV7-3 and TRBJ1-6, with TRBD1 identical over 7 bases. The CDR3 sequence is 20 residues long. V was clipped by 4 bases and J by 13 bases; unmatched bases: 28. Germline values: CDR1 SGHTA, CDR2 FQGTGA. CDR3 sequence reads: CASSSREGGREPPGGAPLHF. In DNA, the CDR3 is TGTGCCAGCAGCTCCCGCGAAGGGGGCAGGGAACCCCCCGGCGGAGCCCCCCTCCACTTT.